Below are 30 T cell receptor beta chains sequenced from a single sample in a study of blood T cell repertoires in COVID-19. Repertoires were generated with immunoSEQ multiplex PCR, while TCRdb's copy carries only in-frame clones and drops some. The data show tens of thousands of clones, with about nine tenths seen just once and 15% held by the top ten. The sequenced sample consisted of peripheral blood. The receptors come from a male donor with acute or convalescent COVID-19.

The chain couples TRBV7-8 to TRBJ2-7; 9 bases align to TRBD1. The CDR3 extends over 15 amino acids. Trimming took 5 bases from V and 2 from J; bases not matched to a gene: 7. CDR1 SGHVS and CDR2 FQNEAQ come from the germline V gene. CDR3 amino acids: CASSADRGATYEQYF. The DNA of the CDR3 is TGTGCCAGCAGCGCGGACAGGGGCGCTACCTACGAGCAGTACTTC.

The V and J genes are TRBV11-2 and TRBJ2-7, with a tentative D call TRBD2 (5 bases). The length of the CDR3 is 11 residues. With 8 bases removed from V and 3 bases from J, the gap between germline ends came to 8 bases. Germline CDR1 SGHAT, CDR2 FQNNGV. The CDR3 loop is CASLGSYEQYF. CDR3 DNA sequence: TGTGCCAGCCTGGGGAGCTACGAGCAGTACTTC.

This chain links TRBV19 with TRBJ2-1, with a weak D call TRBD1 (6 bases). The CDR3 contains 14 residues. Germline V lookup: CDR1 LNHDA, CDR2 SQIVND (reference sequence). Trimming removed 3 bases from V and 4 bases from J, with 10 bases in between. CDR3 sequence reads: CASSMTGFYNEQFF. The CDR3 nucleotides read TGTGCCAGTAGTATGACAGGATTTTACAATGAGCAGTTCTTC. The full variable domain, in which reference TRBV19 and TRBJ2-1 provide the parts outside the CDR3, is DGGITQSPKYLFRKEGQNVTLSCEQNLNHDAMYWYRQDPGQGLRLIYYSQIVNDFQKGDIAEGYSVSREKKESFPLTVTSAQKNPTAFYLCASSMTGFYNEQFFGPGTRLTVL.

On this clone itself: The same CDR3 arises from other DNA sequences in this sample as well. V is TRBV5-1 and J is TRBJ1-6; 8 nucleotides line up with TRBD1. With 2 bases clipped from V and 7 bases from J, the junction kept 2 bases outside the gene matches. The CDR3 length is 14 residues. Germline CDR1 reads SGHRS; CDR2 reads YFSETQ. The CDR3 nucleotides read TGCGCCAGCAGCTTACGACAGGGGAATTCACCCCTCCACTTT. Protein product: CASSLRQGNSPLHF. The full variable domain, completed using reference TRBV5-1 and TRBJ1-6, is KAGVTQTPRYLIKTRGQQVTLSCSPISGHRSVSWYQQTPGQGLQFLFEYFSETQRNKGNFPGRFSGRQFSNSRSEMNVSTLELGDSALYLCASSLRQGNSPLHFGNGTRLTVT.

The chain is built from TRBV10-3 and TRBJ1-3, with D possibly TRBD1 on 5 matching bases. This CDR3 region has 17 residues. Per the germline V gene, CDR1 is ENHRY and CDR2 is SYGVKD. V was shortened by 6 bases and J by 0 bases, with 18 bases between the two germline ends. CDR3 nucleotides: TGTGCCATCAGGGCCTCCGGGACTGAAACCTCTGGAAACACCATATATTTT. This encodes CAIRASGTETSGNTIYF.

The gene calls are TRBV28 and TRBJ2-5; D perhaps matches TRBD2 (5 bases). Germline V gene data show CDR1 as MDHEN and CDR2 as SYDVKM. The ends were cut back, 3 bases at V and 1 base at J, with 12 bases in the middle. The CDR3 is made up of 15 amino acids. The CDR3 here is CASSLRSGLQETQYF. CDR3 DNA sequence: TGTGCCAGCAGTTTGCGGTCAGGACTCCAAGAGACCCAGTACTTC.

This rearrangement joins TRBV6-6 to TRBJ2-7; D might be TRBD2 (7 bases). Trimming shortened V by 4 bases and J by 6 bases, and 16 bases separated the two germline ends. CDR1 and CDR2 from the germline V gene are MNHNY and SVGAGI (reference sequence). The CDR3 is made up of 14 amino acids. DNA of the CDR3: TGTGCCAGCAGTTCTCGGGGGGCCCCCGGCGAGCAGTACTTC. Protein sequence: CASSSRGAPGEQYF.

V and J are TRBV9 and TRBJ2-7; 8 nucleotides match TRBD1. Germline-derived CDR1 and CDR2 are SGDLS and YYNGEE. The CDR3 runs 14 residues. The trim removed 3 bases at V and 3 bases at J, leaving 5 bases unmatched. CDR3 in amino acids: CASSAGQELYEQYF. The CDR3 DNA reads TGTGCCAGCAGCGCGGGACAGGAGCTCTACGAGCAGTACTTC.

The gene calls are TRBV27 and TRBJ1-5, with TRBD1 matching 7 bases. Germline loops: CDR1 MNHEY, CDR2 SMNVEV (reference sequence). The J segment lost 5 bases and the V segment lost 9 bases, leaving 4 bases of the junction unmatched. The CDR3 is 12 amino acids. This CDR3 reads CARDRWYQPQHF. The CDR3 coding sequence is TGTGCCAGGGACAGGTGGTATCAGCCCCAGCATTTT.

The chain carries TRBV4-2 and TRBJ2-1; 10 bases align to TRBD2. The J segment lost 12 bases and the V segment lost 4 bases, leaving 18 bases of the junction unmatched. This CDR3 spans 17 amino acids. Germline lookup yields CDR1 LGHNA and CDR2 YNFKEQ. The CDR3 loop is CASSPPVGTSEPRRQFF. The CDR3 coding sequence is TGTGCCAGCAGCCCCCCCGTTGGGACTAGCGAGCCAAGGAGGCAGTTCTTC.

This clone appeared once. The chain recombines TRBV6-5 with TRBJ2-7; TRBD1 agrees at 7 bases. From germline, CDR1 is MNHEY and CDR2 SVGAGI. This CDR3 has 14 residues. J lost 2 bases, V lost 6 bases, and 7 bases had no gene match. CDR3 sequence (DNA): TGTGCCAGCAGCCATCGACAGGGCGCCTACGAGCAGTACTTC. Amino acid sequence: CASSHRQGAYEQYF.

The chain recombines TRBV5-5 with TRBJ2-2; 7 bases map to TRBD2. With 4 bases clipped from V and 3 bases from J, the junction kept 9 bases outside the gene matches. CDR3 length: 16 amino acids. The germline V gene has CDR1 SGHKS and CDR2 YYEKEE (reference sequence). The CDR3 loop reads CASSITAGRDTGELFF. CDR3 bases: TGTGCCAGCAGCATAACAGCGGGGCGAGACACCGGGGAGCTGTTTTTT.

V usage is TRBV19 and J usage is TRBJ1-5; 7 positions agree with TRBD1. Germline CDR1 and CDR2: LNHDA and SQIVND (reference sequence). The CDR3 consists of 16 residues. Losses at the gene ends were 5 bases for V and 6 bases for J; bases not matched to a gene: 13. This chain's CDR3 is CASSPPAPTGRQPQHF. Here the CDR3 DNA reads TGTGCCAGTAGTCCTCCCGCCCCGACAGGGCGTCAGCCCCAGCATTTT.

This chain uses TRBV18 with TRBJ2-1; 7 nucleotides match TRBD2. This CDR3 spans 16 amino acids. Germline lookup yields CDR1 KGHSH and CDR2 LQKENI. With V trimmed by 2 bases and J by 0 bases, 4 bases remained unmatched. CDR3 sequence: CASSPGGGGSYNEQFF. CDR3 bases: TGTGCCAGCTCACCAGGGGGGGGAGGCTCCTACAATGAGCAGTTCTTC.

DNA for the CDR3: TGTGCCAGCAGCGCCACAGGGTTACAAGAGACCCAGTACTTC. This sequence encodes CASSATGLQETQYF. The chain uses TRBV5-5 and TRBJ2-5; possible D gene TRBD1, 6 bases. V was cut by 4 bases and J by 2 bases, with 12 bases left in between. The CDR3 consists of 14 residues. Germline V CDR1 and CDR2: SGHKS, YYEKEE (reference sequence).

Note on this clone: The sample contains more than one DNA sequence encoding this CDR3. The V and J genes are TRBV5-1 and TRBJ2-5, with a weak D call TRBD1 (6 bases). Germline CDR1 reads SGHRS; CDR2 reads YFSETQ. Trimming removed 0 bases from V and 2 bases from J, with 8 bases in between. CDR3 size: 14 residues. CDR3 region: CASSLGRGQETQYF. The CDR3 nucleotides are TGCGCCAGCAGCTTGGGCAGGGGTCAAGAGACCCAGTACTTC. Using reference TRBV5-1 and TRBJ2-5 for the parts outside the CDR3, the full variable domain is KAGVTQTPRYLIKTRGQQVTLSCSPISGHRSVSWYQQTPGQGLQFLFEYFSETQRNKGNFPGRFSGRQFSNSRSEMNVSTLELGDSALYLCASSLGRGQETQYFGPGTRLLVL.

The chain has TRBV10-3 and TRBJ1-1; D not certain. This CDR3 is 14 amino acids long. Trimming took off 3 bases at V and 0 bases at J, with 8 bases between the two ends. Germline loops: CDR1 ENHRY, CDR2 SYGVKD. The CDR3 coding sequence is TGTGCCATCAGTGACCGAGGGTTGAACACTGAAGCTTTCTTT. Translation gives CAISDRGLNTEAFF.

Comment on this clone: At one end the junction does not follow the germline gene, possibly because of a read error. This chain connects TRBV6-1 to TRBJ1-2, with D tentatively TRBD1 (6 bases). This CDR3 is 15 amino acids long. Per the germline V gene, CDR1 is MNHNS and CDR2 is SASEGT. Here the CDR3 DNA reads TGTGCCAGCAGTAAAGCGTGGGGGCCAAACTATGGCTACACCTTC. This encodes CASSKAWGPNYGYTF.

The chain employs TRBV11-2 and TRBJ2-3; D is perhaps TRBD2 (6 bases). This CDR3 is 14 amino acids long. CDR1 is SGHAT and CDR2 is FQNNGV in the germline V gene. The germline V and J ends were trimmed by 3 bases and 3 bases, with 10 bases remaining between them. The CDR3 DNA is TGTGCCAGCAGCTTGGGGACTCGTACAGATACGCAGTATTTT. Translation: CASSLGTRTDTQYF.

The chain recombines TRBV18 with TRBJ1-1, with a weak D call TRBD1 (5 bases). The CDR3 spans 15 residues. In germline, CDR1 is KGHSH, CDR2 LQKENI. Trimming removed 0 bases at V and 3 bases at J, with 11 bases between. CDR3 DNA sequence: TGTGCCAGCTCACCACCTTCGAGCAGGGACACTGAAGCTTTCTTT. This gives the protein CASSPPSSRDTEAFF.

This sequence joins TRBV6-5 and TRBJ1-1; D ambiguous. The CDR3 sequence is 14 residues long. Germline V lookup: CDR1 MNHEY, CDR2 SVGAGI. The ends were cut back, 7 bases at V and 0 bases at J, with 12 bases in the middle. CDR3 coding DNA: TGTGCCAGCACCGCAGCGGCCGTGAACACTGAAGCTTTCTTT. This sequence encodes CASTAAAVNTEAFF.

V usage is TRBV2 and J usage is TRBJ1-6; perhaps TRBD1 as D (5 bases). The CDR3 length is 13 residues. Germline CDR1 is SNHLY and CDR2 is FYNNEI. V dropped 6 bases and J dropped 8 bases, with 11 bases sitting between them. The CDR3 spells CASRGEGDSPLHF. The CDR3 region has the DNA TGTGCCAGCAGGGGGGAGGGAGATTCACCCCTCCACTTT.

This chain joins TRBV7-9 and TRBJ2-1, with TRBD1 identical over 8 bases. Germline V lookup: CDR1 SEHNR, CDR2 FQNEAQ (reference sequence). This CDR3 contains 17 residues. Trimming took 5 bases from V and 0 from J; bases not matched to a gene: 9. The CDR3 sequence is CASSHPRTGLSYNEQFF. The CDR3 DNA follows: TGTGCCAGCAGCCACCCCCGGACAGGGCTCTCCTACAATGAGCAGTTCTTC.

The chain carries TRBV6-1 and TRBJ1-2; D may be TRBD1 (6 bases). CDR1 is MNHNS, CDR2 SASEGT, per germline. The V gene lost 2 bases and the J gene lost 1 base, with 14 bases spanning the gap. The CDR3 sequence is 16 residues long. In DNA, the CDR3 is TGTGCCAGCAGTGAATGGGGGCGGACCCGTAACTATGGCTACACCTTC. This encodes CASSEWGRTRNYGYTF.

The chain joins TRBV27 to TRBJ2-1, with 9 bases fitting TRBD2. CDR3 length: 16 amino acids. The germline gives CDR1 MNHEY, CDR2 SMNVEV (reference sequence). The J segment lost 0 bases and the V segment lost 4 bases, leaving 4 bases of the junction unmatched. As DNA, the CDR3 is TGTGCCAGCAGTTACGCGGGGGGGAACTCCTACAATGAGCAGTTCTTC. Its protein product is CASSYAGGNSYNEQFF.

Points on this clone: Other DNA sequences in the same sample also yield this CDR3. This chain links TRBV6-5 with TRBJ1-1; D is ambiguous. Germline-derived CDR1 and CDR2 are MNHEY and SVGAGI. V was shortened by 0 bases and J by 1 base, with 3 bases between the two germline ends. The length of the CDR3 is 13 residues. For the CDR3, the DNA is TGTGCCAGCAGTTACTCGCGGAACACTGAAGCTTTCTTT. This sequence encodes CASSYSRNTEAFF.

The chain couples TRBV27 to TRBJ1-2, with 9 bases that match TRBD1. The CDR3 spans 13 residues. With V trimmed by 4 bases and J by 7 bases, 4 bases remained unmatched. Germline V lookup: CDR1 MNHEY, CDR2 SMNVEV (reference sequence). CDR3 in amino acids: CASSWTGAGGYTF. As DNA, the CDR3 is TGTGCCAGCAGTTGGACAGGGGCGGGTGGCTACACCTTC.

A single count supports this clone. The rearrangement links TRBV19 to TRBJ1-5; 9 bases fit TRBD1. In germline, CDR1 is LNHDA, CDR2 SQIVND (reference sequence). This CDR3 has 20 residues. J was trimmed by 2 bases and V by 3 bases; bases with no gene match: 17. Written as DNA, the CDR3 is TGTGCCAGTAGTATGGGGCCCGGGACAGGGATCGTGTCGGGCAATCAGCCCCAGCATTTT. Translation: CASSMGPGTGIVSGNQPQHF.

V usage is TRBV27 and J usage is TRBJ2-7; D is undetermined. Germline V gives CDR1 MNHEY, CDR2 SMNVEV (reference sequence). V was trimmed by 6 bases and J by 4 bases, leaving 16 bases between them. This CDR3 contains 14 residues. The CDR3 region is CASSRYGSFYEQYF. The DNA for the CDR3 is TGTGCCAGCAGCCGCTATGGTTCGTTTTACGAGCAGTACTTC.

V usage is TRBV6-5 and J usage is TRBJ2-7; tentatively, D is TRBD1 (7 bases). V lost 10 bases and J lost 4, with 17 bases in between. Germline CDR1 MNHEY, CDR2 SVGAGI. The CDR3 spans 13 residues. The DNA of the CDR3 is TGTGCCACCACGGAGGGACAGAGTTACGAGCAGTACTTC. It codes for CATTEGQSYEQYF.